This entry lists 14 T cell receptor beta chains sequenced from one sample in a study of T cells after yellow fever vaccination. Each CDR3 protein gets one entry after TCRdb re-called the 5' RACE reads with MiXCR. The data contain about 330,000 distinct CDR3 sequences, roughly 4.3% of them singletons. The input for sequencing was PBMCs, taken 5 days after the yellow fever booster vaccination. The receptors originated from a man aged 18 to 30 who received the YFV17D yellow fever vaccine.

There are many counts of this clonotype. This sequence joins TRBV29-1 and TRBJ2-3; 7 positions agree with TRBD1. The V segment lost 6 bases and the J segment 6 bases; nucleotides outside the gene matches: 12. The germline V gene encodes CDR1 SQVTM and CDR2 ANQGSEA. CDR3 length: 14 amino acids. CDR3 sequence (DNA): TGCAGCGTCCGAGCCCCCAGGGACAGTGATACGCAGTATTTT. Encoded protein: CSVRAPRDSDTQYF.

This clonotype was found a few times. The CDR3 DNA reads TGTGCCAGCAGCTTTCTAGCGGGGGGCAAAGGAGACGAGACCCAGTACTTC. Its protein is CASSFLAGGKGDETQYF. The chain uses TRBV7-6 and TRBJ2-5; 11 bases align to TRBD2. Germline assignment: CDR1 SGHVS and CDR2 FNYEAQ. J lost 5 bases, V lost 3 bases, and 11 bases had no gene match. This CDR3 is built from 17 residues.

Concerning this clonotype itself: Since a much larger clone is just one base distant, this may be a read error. CDR3: CASSLGGENTEAFF. CDR3 bases: TGTGCCAGCAGCTTAGGGGGGGAGAACACTGAAGCTTTCTTT. The chain uses TRBV7-8 and TRBJ1-1; D may be TRBD1 (5 bases). V shed 1 base and J shed 1 base, with 7 bases lying between them. This CDR3 has 14 amino acids. Germline CDR1 and CDR2: SGHVS and FQNEAQ.

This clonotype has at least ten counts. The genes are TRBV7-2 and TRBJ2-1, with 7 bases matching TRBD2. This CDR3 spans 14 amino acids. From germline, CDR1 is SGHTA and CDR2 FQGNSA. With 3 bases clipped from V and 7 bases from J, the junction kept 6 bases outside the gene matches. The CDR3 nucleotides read TGTGCCAGCAGCTTCCGGACTAGTACGAATGAGCAGTTCTTC. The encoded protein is CASSFRTSTNEQFF.

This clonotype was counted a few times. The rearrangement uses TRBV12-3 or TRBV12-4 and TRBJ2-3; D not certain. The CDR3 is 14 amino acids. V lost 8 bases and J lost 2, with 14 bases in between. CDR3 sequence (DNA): TGTGCCAGCGGGTCAGACAAAGTCACAGATACGCAGTATTTT. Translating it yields CASGSDKVTDTQYF.

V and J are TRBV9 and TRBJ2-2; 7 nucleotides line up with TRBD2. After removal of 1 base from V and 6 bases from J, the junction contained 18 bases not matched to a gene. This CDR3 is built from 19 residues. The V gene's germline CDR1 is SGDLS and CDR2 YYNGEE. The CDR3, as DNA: TGTGCCAGCAGCGTAACGGGACTAAGCCCGATTGGGGAGTCCGGGGAGCTGTTTTTT. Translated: CASSVTGLSPIGESGELFF.

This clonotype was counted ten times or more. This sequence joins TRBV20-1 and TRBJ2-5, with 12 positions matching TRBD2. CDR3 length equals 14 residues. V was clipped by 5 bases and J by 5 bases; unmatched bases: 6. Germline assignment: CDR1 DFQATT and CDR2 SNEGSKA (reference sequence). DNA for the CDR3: TGCAGTGCTCCCGCTAGCGGGGGGGGTGAGACCCAGTACTTC. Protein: CSAPASGGGETQYF.

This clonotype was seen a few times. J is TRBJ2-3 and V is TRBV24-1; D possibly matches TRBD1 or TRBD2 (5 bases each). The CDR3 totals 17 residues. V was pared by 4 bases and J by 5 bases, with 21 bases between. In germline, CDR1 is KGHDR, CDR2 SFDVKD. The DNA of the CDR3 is TGTGCCACCAGTGACCCACTGGGGCCTCTCGGGGTAGATACGCAGTATTTT. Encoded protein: CATSDPLGPLGVDTQYF.

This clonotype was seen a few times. The CDR3 reads CASSLEIPEAFF. In DNA, the CDR3 is TGTGCCAGCAGCTTAGAAATCCCTGAAGCTTTCTTT. The chain has TRBV7-6 and TRBJ1-1; unclear D gene. Germline-derived CDR1 and CDR2 are SGHVS and FNYEAQ. V was pared by 1 base and J by 6 bases, with 6 bases between. CDR3 length: 12 amino acids.

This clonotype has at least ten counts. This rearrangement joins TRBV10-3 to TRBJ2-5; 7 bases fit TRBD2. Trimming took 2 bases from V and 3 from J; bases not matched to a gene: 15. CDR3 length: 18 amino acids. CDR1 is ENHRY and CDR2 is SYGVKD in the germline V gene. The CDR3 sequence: CAISEDKRGPMKKETQYF. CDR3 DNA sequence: TGTGCCATCAGTGAGGATAAGCGGGGCCCGATGAAGAAAGAGACCCAGTACTTC.

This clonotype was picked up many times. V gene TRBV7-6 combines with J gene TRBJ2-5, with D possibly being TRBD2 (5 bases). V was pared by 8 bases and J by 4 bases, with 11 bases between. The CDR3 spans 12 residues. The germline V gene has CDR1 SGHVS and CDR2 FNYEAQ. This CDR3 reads CASGVRGETQYF. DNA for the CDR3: TGTGCCAGCGGGGTTCGGGGAGAGACCCAGTACTTC.

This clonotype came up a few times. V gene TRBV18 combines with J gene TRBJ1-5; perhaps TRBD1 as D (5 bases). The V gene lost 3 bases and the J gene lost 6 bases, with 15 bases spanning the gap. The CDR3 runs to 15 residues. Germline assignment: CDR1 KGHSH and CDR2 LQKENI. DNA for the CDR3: TGTGCCAGCTCACCGCGGGGGTGGGGTGGTCAGCCCCAGCATTTT. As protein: CASSPRGWGGQPQHF.

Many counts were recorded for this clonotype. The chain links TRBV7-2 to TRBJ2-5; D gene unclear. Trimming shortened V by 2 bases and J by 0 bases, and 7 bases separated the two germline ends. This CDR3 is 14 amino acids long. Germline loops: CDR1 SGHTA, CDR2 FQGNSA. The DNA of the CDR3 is TGTGCCAGCAGCTTATTCCAGAACCAAGAGACCCAGTACTTC. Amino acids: CASSLFQNQETQYF.

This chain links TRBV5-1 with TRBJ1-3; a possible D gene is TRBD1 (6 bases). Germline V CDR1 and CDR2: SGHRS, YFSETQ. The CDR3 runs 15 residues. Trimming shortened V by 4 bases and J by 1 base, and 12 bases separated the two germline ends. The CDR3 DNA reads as TGCGCCAGCAGCACCTACACAGGGTCTGGAAACACCATATATTTT. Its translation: CASSTYTGSGNTIYF.